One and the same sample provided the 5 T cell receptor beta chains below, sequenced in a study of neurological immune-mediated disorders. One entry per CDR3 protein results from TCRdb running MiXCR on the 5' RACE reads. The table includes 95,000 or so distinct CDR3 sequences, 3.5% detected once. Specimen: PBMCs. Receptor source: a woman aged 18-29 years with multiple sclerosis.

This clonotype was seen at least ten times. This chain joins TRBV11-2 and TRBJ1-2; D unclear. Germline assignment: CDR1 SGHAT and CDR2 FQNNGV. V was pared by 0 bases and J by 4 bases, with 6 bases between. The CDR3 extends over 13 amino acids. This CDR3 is CASSLDPAYGYTF. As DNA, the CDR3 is TGTGCCAGCAGCTTAGACCCCGCCTATGGCTACACCTTC.

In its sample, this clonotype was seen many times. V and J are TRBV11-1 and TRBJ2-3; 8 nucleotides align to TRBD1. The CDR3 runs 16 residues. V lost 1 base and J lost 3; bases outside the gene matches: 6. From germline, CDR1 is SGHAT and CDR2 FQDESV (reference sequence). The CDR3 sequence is CASSLGTGYSTDTQYF. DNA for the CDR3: TGTGCCAGCAGCTTAGGGACAGGGTACAGTACAGATACGCAGTATTTT. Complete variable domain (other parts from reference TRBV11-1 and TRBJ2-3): EAEVAQSPRYKITEKSQAVAFWCDPISGHATLYWYRQILGQGPELLVQFQDESVVDDSQLPKDRFSAERLKGVDSTLKIQPAELGDSAMYLCASSLGTGYSTDTQYFGPGTRLTVL.

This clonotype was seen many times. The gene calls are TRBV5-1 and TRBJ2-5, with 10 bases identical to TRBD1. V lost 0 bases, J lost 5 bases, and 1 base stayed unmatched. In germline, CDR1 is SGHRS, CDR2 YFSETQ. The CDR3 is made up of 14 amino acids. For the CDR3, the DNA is TGCGCCAGCAGCTTGGCGGGACAGGGGGAGACCCAGTACTTC. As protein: CASSLAGQGETQYF.

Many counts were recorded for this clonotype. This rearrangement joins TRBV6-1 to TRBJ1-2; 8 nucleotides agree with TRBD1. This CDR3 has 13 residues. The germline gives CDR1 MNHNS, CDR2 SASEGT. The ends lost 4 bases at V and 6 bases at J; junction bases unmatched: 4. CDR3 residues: CASSGDRPHGYTF. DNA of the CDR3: TGTGCCAGCAGTGGGGACAGGCCCCATGGCTACACCTTC.

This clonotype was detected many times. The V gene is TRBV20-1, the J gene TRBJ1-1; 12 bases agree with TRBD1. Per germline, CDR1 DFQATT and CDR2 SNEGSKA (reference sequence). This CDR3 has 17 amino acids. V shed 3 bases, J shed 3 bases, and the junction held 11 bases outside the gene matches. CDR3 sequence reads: CSARGTGTGGVYTEAFF. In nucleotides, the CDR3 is TGCAGTGCTAGGGGAACCGGGACAGGGGGCGTTTACACTGAAGCTTTCTTT.